This T cell receptor beta chain derives from a study of early T cells in non-severe SARS-CoV-2 infection. V was pared by 5 bases and J by 9 bases, with 20 bases between. The V gene's germline CDR1 is SGHTA and CDR2 FQGTGA. The CDR3 runs to 15 residues. MiXCR, run by TCRdb on the 5' RACE reads, gives a single entry per CDR3 protein. The sample yields just under 65,000 distinct CDR3 sequences, 8.8% seen once. There are many counts of this clonotype. The sequencing here drew on whole blood, taken at baseline. The TCR was taken from an adult who was a healthcare worker with PCR-confirmed SARS-CoV-2 infection or an uninfected control (not recorded which). The V and J genes are TRBV7-3 and TRBJ2-1; unclear D gene. CDR3 bases: TGTGCCAGCAGCCCTCGTAGCATAGGGCTTACTGAGCAGTTCTTC. Amino acid sequence: CASSPRSIGLTEQFF.